What follows are 5 T cell receptor beta chains derived from one specimen sequenced in a study of neurological immune-mediated disorders. As to time point: technical triplicate 3. TCRdb ran MiXCR on the 5' RACE reads and lists one entry per CDR3 protein. Among about 44,000 distinct CDR3 sequences, roughly 21% were seen once, and the ten largest hold about 4.5%. Sequencing was performed on PBMCs. The receptors derive from a man between 60 and 75 years old with HTLV-1-associated myelopathy (HAM/TSP).

This clonotype was seen at least ten times. This chain joins TRBV10-3 and TRBJ1-1; TRBD1 is a possible D gene (6 bases). CDR1 is ENHRY and CDR2 is SYGVKD in the germline V gene. CDR3 length: 13 amino acids. The ends were cut back, 2 bases at V and 11 bases at J, with 15 bases in the middle. The CDR3 DNA reads as TGTGCCATCAGTGAGACCCCAGGGGATAGGGCTTTCTTT. This gives the protein CAISETPGDRAFF.

Turning to this clonotype: Being one base from a much bigger clone, this may be a read error. In DNA, the CDR3 is TGTACCAGCTCACCGGGAGTCTCCAGAACAGGGACCTACGAGCAGTACTTC. This translates into CTSSPGVSRTGTYEQYF. The J gene is TRBJ2-7, the V gene TRBV18; D may correspond to TRBD1 or TRBD2 (6 bases each). The CDR3 runs 17 residues. Germline CDR1 and CDR2: KGHSH and LQKENI.

This clonotype was found a few times. The chain employs TRBV6-1 and TRBJ2-1, with 7 bases fitting TRBD1. The CDR3 covers 14 residues. Trimming at V came to 3 bases and at J to 7 bases, leaving 6 bases not matched to a gene. Per germline, CDR1 MNHNS and CDR2 SASEGT. The CDR3, as DNA: TGTGCCAGCAGTGATAACACAGGGGTAAATGAGCAGTTCTTC. It is translated as CASSDNTGVNEQFF.

This clonotype was detected many times. The gene calls are TRBV5-6 and TRBJ2-2; D not certain. CDR1 and CDR2 from the germline V gene are SGHDT and YYEEEE. This CDR3 comprises 14 residues. V lost 0 bases, J lost 7 bases, and 10 bases lay in between. CDR3 sequence: CASSLVSGNGELFF. DNA of the CDR3: TGTGCCAGCAGCTTGGTGTCCGGAAACGGGGAGCTGTTTTTT.

The table lists this clonotype with many counts. This chain uses TRBV5-6 with TRBJ2-7, with D perhaps TRBD2 (6 bases). From germline, CDR1 is SGHDT and CDR2 YYEEEE. The CDR3 contains 12 residues. The ends were cut back, 4 bases at V and 7 bases at J, with 12 bases in the middle. The CDR3 nucleotides are TGTGCCAGCAGCCTGACTAGAGGTGAGCAGTACTTC. It specifies CASSLTRGEQYF.